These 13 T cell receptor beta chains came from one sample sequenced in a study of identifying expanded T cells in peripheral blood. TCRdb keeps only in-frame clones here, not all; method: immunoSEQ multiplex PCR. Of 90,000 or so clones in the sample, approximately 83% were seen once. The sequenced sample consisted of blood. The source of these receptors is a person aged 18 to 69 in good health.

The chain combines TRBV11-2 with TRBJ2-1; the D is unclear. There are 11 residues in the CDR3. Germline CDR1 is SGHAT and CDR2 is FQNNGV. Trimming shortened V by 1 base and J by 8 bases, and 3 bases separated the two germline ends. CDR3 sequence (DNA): TGTGCCAGCAGCTTAGGCCATGAGCAGTTCTTC. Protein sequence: CASSLGHEQFF.

CDR3 region: CASRPGTSANYEQYF. In DNA, the CDR3 is TGCGCCAGCAGGCCCGGGACTAGCGCCAACTACGAGCAGTACTTC. The genes are TRBV10-2 and TRBJ2-7; 10 nucleotides line up with TRBD2. The CDR3 covers 15 residues. V was pared by 6 bases and J by 3 bases, with 8 bases of the junction left unmatched. Germline-derived CDR1 and CDR2 are WSHSY and SAAADI.

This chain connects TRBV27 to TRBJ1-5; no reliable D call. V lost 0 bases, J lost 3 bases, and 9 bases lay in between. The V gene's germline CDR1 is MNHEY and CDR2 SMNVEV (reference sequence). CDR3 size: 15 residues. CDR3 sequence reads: CASSLSGSNNQPQHF. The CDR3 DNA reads TGTGCCAGCAGTTTATCAGGGAGCAACAATCAGCCCCAGCATTTT.

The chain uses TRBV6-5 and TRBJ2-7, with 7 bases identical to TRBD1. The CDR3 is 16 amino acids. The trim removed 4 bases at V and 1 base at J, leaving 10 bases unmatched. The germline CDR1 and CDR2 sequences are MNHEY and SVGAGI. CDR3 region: CASSSEHTDRSYEQYF. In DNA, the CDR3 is TGTGCCAGCAGTTCCGAACATACGGACAGGTCCTACGAGCAGTACTTC.

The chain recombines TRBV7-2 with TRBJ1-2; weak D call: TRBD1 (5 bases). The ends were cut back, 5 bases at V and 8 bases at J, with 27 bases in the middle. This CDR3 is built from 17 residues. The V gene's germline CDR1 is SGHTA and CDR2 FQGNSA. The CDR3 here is CASSPPPPRQLPEGYTF. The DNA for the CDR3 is TGTGCCAGCAGCCCTCCCCCCCCGAGACAGCTGCCTGAAGGCTACACCTTC.

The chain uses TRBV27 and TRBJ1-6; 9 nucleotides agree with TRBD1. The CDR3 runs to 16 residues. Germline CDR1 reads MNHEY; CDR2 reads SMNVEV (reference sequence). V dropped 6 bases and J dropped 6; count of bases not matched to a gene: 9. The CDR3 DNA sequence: TGTGCCAGCAGAAAACACAGGGGGCCTCGTAATTCACCCCTCCACTTT. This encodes CASRKHRGPRNSPLHF.

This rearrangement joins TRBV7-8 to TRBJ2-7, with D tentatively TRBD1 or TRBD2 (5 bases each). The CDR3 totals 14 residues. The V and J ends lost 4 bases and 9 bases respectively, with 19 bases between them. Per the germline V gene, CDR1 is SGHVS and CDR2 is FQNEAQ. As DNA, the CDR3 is TGTGCCAGCAGCTCGAGGGACGGTCCCTTAGGGCAGTACTTC. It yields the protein CASSSRDGPLGQYF.

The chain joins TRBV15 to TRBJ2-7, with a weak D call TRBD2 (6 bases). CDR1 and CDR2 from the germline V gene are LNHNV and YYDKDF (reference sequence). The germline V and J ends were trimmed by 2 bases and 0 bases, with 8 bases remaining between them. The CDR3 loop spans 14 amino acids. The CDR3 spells CATSRPGVSYEQYF. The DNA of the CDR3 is TGTGCCACCAGCAGACCGGGAGTCTCCTACGAGCAGTACTTC. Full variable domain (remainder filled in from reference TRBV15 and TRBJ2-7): DAMVIQNPRYQVTQFGKPVTLSCSQTLNHNVMYWYQQKSSQAPKLLFHYYDKDFNNEADTPDNFQSRRPNTSFCFLDIRSPGLGDTAMYLCATSRPGVSYEQYFGPGTRLTVT.

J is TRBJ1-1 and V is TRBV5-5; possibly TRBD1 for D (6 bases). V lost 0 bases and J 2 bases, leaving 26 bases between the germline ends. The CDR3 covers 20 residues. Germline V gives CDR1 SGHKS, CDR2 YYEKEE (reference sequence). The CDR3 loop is CASSLGWDLGTPTINTEAFF. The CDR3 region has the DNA TGTGCCAGCAGCTTGGGATGGGATTTAGGGACACCGACCATAAACACTGAAGCTTTCTTT. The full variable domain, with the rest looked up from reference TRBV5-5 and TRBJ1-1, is DAGVTQSPTHLIKTRGQQVTLRCSPISGHKSVSWYQQVLGQGPQFIFQYYEKEERGRGNFPDRFSARQFPNYSSELNVNALLLGDSALYLCASSLGWDLGTPTINTEAFFGQGTRLTVV.

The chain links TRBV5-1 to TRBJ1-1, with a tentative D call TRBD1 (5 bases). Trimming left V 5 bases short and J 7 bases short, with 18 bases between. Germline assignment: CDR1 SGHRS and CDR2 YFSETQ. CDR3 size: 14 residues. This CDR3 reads CASRHGTAAFEAFF. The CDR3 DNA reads TGCGCCAGCAGGCATGGGACGGCCGCTTTTGAAGCTTTCTTT.

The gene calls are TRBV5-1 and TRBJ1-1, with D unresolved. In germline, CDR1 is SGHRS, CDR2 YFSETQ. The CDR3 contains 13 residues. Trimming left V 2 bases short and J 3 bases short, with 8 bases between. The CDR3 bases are TGCGCCAGCAGCTTTGAGACCTACACTGAAGCTTTCTTT. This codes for CASSFETYTEAFF.

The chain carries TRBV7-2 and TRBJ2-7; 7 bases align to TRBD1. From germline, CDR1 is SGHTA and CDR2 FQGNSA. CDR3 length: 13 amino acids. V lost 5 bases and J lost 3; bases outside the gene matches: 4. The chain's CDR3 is CASSEGDSYEQYF. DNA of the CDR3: TGTGCCAGCAGCGAAGGGGACAGCTACGAGCAGTACTTC.

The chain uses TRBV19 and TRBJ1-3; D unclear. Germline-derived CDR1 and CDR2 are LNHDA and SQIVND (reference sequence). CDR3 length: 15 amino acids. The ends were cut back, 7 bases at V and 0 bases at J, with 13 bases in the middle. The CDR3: CASTYDGNSGNTIYF. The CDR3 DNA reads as TGTGCCAGTACCTATGACGGGAACTCTGGAAACACCATATATTTT.